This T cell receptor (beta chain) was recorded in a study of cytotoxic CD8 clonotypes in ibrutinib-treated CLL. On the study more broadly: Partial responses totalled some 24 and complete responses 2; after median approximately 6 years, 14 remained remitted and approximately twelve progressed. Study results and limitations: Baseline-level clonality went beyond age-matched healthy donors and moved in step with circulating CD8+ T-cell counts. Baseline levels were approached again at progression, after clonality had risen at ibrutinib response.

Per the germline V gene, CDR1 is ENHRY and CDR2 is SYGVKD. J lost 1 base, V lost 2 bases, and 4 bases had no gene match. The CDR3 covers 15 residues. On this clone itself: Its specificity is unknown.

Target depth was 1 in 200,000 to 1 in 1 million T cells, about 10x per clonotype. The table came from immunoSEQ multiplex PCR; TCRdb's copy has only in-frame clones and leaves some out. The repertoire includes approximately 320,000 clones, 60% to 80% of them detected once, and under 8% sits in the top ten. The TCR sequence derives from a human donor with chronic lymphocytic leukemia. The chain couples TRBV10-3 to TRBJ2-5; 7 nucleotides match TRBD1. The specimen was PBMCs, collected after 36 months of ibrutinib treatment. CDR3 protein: CAISEPTGTQETQYF. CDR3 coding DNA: TGTGCCATCAGTGAGCCGACAGGGACCCAAGAGACCCAGTACTTC.